This TCR beta chain is from a study of radiation and T cells in renal cell carcinoma (dated by TCRdb to 2018 to 2021). A note on the overall study: TCR beta sequencing covered 50 to 55 samples in total, comprising some 26 tumors and roughly 27 peripheral blood samples. In the 53 samples combined, some 4,100,000 unique CDR3 nucleotide sequences were found, encoding roughly 3,000,000 unique CDR3 amino acid sequences. The last blood draw occurred 4 weeks after radiation, at the same time as nephrectomy. The research as a whole found: Because pretreatment tumor biopsies were not available, the baseline intratumoral presence of clonotypes could not be determined. Blood repertoire dynamics were not followed beyond 4 weeks after treatment. With a single-armed trial design, the study had no way to address how radiation dose or scheduling affects the TCR repertoire. In blood, the top tumor clonotypes increased between baseline and 2 weeks post-radiation and then shrank by 4 weeks, which suggests that tumor-resident clones expanded only transiently.

The immunoSEQ kit was used, according to the manufacturer's recommendations, to generate TCR beta libraries from genomic DNA. For library preparation, a first multiplex PCR was performed with proprietary primers, followed by a second PCR in which unique barcodes were added, and bead cleanups were performed after each round. A kit-provided positive control reaction and a negative control reaction were included in every sample batch. The final libraries were assessed on an Agilent 4200 TapeStation D1000 ScreenTape, pooled by volume, and quantified by qPCR. Sequencing was performed on an Illumina NextSeq500 using a MidOutput 150-cycle cartridge, with 156 Read1 cycles, 15 Index1 cycles, and the kit custom primers. The pooled library was loaded at roughly 1 pM with approximately 18% PhiX control spiked in. The authors' analysis ran thus. Vendor-processed data were analyzed in R, and a clonotype was defined as all T cells sharing the same CDR3 nucleotide sequence. In the clone abundance analyses, frequencies in each sample were normalized to that sample's 10,000 most abundant clones. Public T cell clones, averaging fewer than five per sample, were removed before analysis. A difference in abundance of at least 32-fold between compartments was used to define tumor-enriched and baseline blood-enriched clonotypes. A beta-binomial differential abundance model was used to identify clonotypes that were expanded or contracted between blood time points. Tumor-blood repertoire similarity was measured with the Baroni-Urbani and Buser coefficient, and group comparisons used two-tailed Wilcoxon tests in R. The table was pulled from immuneACCESS by TCRdb, which kept in-frame rearrangements only. Such tables lose some clones; where checked, under half of the loss comes from unresolved V genes, and the rest has no known cause. V and J calls and clone size come straight from that table; D and trimming were deduced from the DNA. This sample holds some 97,000 clones; 65% to 90% were observed only once. The top ten clonotypes cover approximately 6.9% of the sample.

The time point label for this specimen denotes: blood 4 weeks post-SBRT, at nephrectomy. The meaning of the sample's treatment or condition label: 15 Gy SBRT to primary tumor, nephrectomy 4 weeks later. The samples were drawn from a clinical trial, where primary renal cell carcinomas were treated with 15 Gy of stereotactic body radiation therapy and then removed by nephrectomy 4 weeks afterward. To track tumor-enriched clonotypes, serial peripheral blood was sampled from radiation-treated patients at baseline and at 2 weeks and 4 weeks after SBRT. All patients had renal cell carcinoma with clear cell pathology. Genomic DNA for TCR sequencing was prepared using the QIAamp DNA Blood Mini Kit (Qiagen). The analyses included just those samples that passed every quality control check. The CDR3, cysteine through phenylalanine, is 15 amino acids long. Just the 45-base CDR3 DNA is kept, in frame starting at base 1. Relative to germline, V is missing 4 bases and J is missing 4 bases, with 6 bases of the junction outside any gene match. The germline V gene yields SGHDN for CDR1 and FVKESK for CDR2.

Concerning this clone: What antigen it recognizes has not been identified. Base qualities were left out, and no much larger clone turns up one base away.

The sequences come from blood, collected from a patient whose treatment included radiotherapy and nephrectomy. This receptor chain uses TRBV14 and TRBJ2-3; 9 bases in the middle match TRBD1. This sequence originates from a man between 60 and 75 years old with renal cell carcinoma. The DNA reads as follows: TGTGCCAGCAGCCGCACACGGACAGGGGCAGATACGCAGTATTTT. Its protein product is CASSRTRTGADTQYF.